This T cell receptor (beta chain) was documented in a study of cytomegalovirus exposure and HLA in healthy donors. Study information: Counted in an early data release were 75 million to 85 million unique TCRs from HLA-typed donors. In terms of ancestry, the Caucasian-associated cluster contained around four fifths of the roughly 400 genotyped donors.

Healthy donors of bone marrow made up the group. Primers for the PCR totalled 60 Vbeta and 13 Jbeta. TCRdb's table, derived via immunoSEQ multiplex PCR, lists solely in-frame clones and lacks some. The sample lists approximately 210,000 clones; about 76% were seen once. The ends lost 5 bases at V and 2 bases at J; junction bases unmatched: 10. CDR3 size: 18 residues. CDR1 is SGHTA and CDR2 is FQGNSA in the germline V gene. The origin of this receptor is a woman aged 45-65 years in good health and CMV-seronegative. Sequencing used PBMCs. The rearrangement links TRBV7-2 to TRBJ2-3, with TRBD2 matching 13 bases. This chain's CDR3 is CASSLVGLAGANTDTQYF. CDR3 coding DNA: TGTGCCAGCAGCCTAGTAGGACTAGCGGGGGCCAACACAGATACGCAGTATTTT.